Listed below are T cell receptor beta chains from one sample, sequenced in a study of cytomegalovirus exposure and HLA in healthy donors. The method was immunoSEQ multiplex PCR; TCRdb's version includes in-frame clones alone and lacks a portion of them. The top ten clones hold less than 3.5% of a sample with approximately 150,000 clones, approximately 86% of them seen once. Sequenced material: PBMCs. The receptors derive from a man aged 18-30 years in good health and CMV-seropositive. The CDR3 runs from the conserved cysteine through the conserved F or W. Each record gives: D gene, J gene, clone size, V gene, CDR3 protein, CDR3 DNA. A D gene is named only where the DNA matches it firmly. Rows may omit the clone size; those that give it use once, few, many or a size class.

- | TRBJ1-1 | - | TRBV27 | CASRRGGVFTEAFF | TGTGCCAGCAGGAGGGGAGGGGTATTCACTGAAGCTTTCTTT
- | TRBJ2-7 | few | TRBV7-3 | CASSLSPLSEQYF | TGTGCCAGCAGCTTATCCCCCCTGAGCGAGCAGTACTTC
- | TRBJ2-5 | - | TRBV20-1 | CSARGLETQYF | TGCAGTGCAAGGGGACTCGAGACCCAGTACTTC
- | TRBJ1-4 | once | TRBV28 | CASSTLGGAINEKLFF | TGTGCCAGCAGCACCTTGGGGGGGGCTATTAATGAAAAACTGTTTTTT
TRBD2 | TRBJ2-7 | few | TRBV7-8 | CASSLAREGREQYF | TGTGCCAGCAGCTTAGCGCGGGAGGGCCGCGAGCAGTACTTC
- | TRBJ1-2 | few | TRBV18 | CASSPYERVDHGYTF | TGTGCCAGCTCTCCGTACGAACGGGTCGACCATGGCTACACCTTC
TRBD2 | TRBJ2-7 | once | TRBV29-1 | CSVVLAGGIYEQYF | TGCAGCGTCGTACTAGCGGGAGGAATATACGAGCAGTACTTC
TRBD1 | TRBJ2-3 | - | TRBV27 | CASSLGQGFPTDTQYF | TGTGCCAGCAGTTTAGGACAGGGATTCCCCACAGATACGCAGTATTTT
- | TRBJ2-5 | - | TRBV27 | CASSSIGQGGETQYF | TGTGCCAGCAGTTCGATAGGACAGGGAGGGGAGACCCAGTACTTC
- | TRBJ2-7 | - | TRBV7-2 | CASSPGIAGSYEQYF | TGTGCCAGCAGCCCAGGGATAGCTGGGTCCTACGAGCAGTACTTC
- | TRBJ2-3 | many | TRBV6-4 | CASSDSAASTDTQYF | TGTGCCAGCAGTGACTCGGCGGCTAGCACAGATACGCAGTATTTT
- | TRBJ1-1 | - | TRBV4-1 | CASSQSNRVGAFF | TGCGCCAGCAGCCAATCTAACAGGGTTGGAGCTTTCTTT
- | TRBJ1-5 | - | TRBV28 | CASSLMRFSQPQHF | TGTGCCAGCAGTTTGATGAGGTTCTCTCAGCCCCAGCATTTT
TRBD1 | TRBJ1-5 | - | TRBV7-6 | CASGTADQPQHF | TGTGCCAGCGGGACAGCCGATCAGCCCCAGCATTTT
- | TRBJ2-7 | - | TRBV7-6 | CASSLRTDGHEQYF | TGTGCCAGCAGCTTAAGGACAGACGGTCACGAGCAGTACTTC
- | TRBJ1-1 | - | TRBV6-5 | CASSYGGRVNTEAFF | TGTGCCAGCAGTTACGGGGGCAGGGTGAACACTGAAGCTTTCTTT
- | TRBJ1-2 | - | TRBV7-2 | CASSSHTYGYTF | TGTGCCAGCAGCTCCCACACGTATGGCTACACCTTC
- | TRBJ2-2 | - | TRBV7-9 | CASGGQGELFF | TGTGCCAGCGGGGGCCAAGGGGAGCTGTTTTTT
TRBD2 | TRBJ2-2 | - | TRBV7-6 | CASSFSRLAGFNTGELFF | TGTGCCAGCAGCTTCTCCAGGCTAGCGGGGTTTAACACCGGGGAGCTGTTTTTT
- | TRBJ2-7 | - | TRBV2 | CASSVLYEQYF | TGTGCCAGCAGCGTTCTCTACGAGCAGTACTTC
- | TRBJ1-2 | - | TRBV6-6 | CASTGRGNYGYTF | TGTGCCAGCACGGGCAGGGGTAACTATGGCTACACCTTC
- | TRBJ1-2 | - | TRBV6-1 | CASGGWGGASYGYTF | TGTGCCAGCGGGGGATGGGGGGGCGCCAGCTATGGCTACACCTTC
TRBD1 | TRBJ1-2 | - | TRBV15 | CATSREEQGAGYTF | TGTGCCACCAGCAGAGAGGAACAGGGGGCTGGCTACACCTTC
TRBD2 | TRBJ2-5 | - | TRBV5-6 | CASSLGLAGQETQYF | TGTGCCAGCAGCTTGGGACTAGCGGGCCAAGAGACCCAGTACTTC
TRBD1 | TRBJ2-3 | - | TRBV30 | CAWRGGTGGWTDTQYF | TGTGCCTGGAGAGGGGGGACAGGGGGCTGGACAGATACGCAGTATTTT
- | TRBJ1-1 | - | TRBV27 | CASSRRGGVPQAFF | TGTGCCAGCAGTCGGCGGGGGGGAGTCCCTCAAGCTTTCTTT